The clone carrying this T cell receptor (beta chain) was observed a handful of times. Its target is unknown. TCRdb recomputed calls from the PCR reads with MiXCR, one row per CDR3 protein. The sample shows about 630,000 distinct CDR3 sequences, roughly 25% of them seen only once. The data were obtained in a study of molecular identifiers for immune sequencing clone quantification. Whole-study results and caveats: Jurkat TCR RNA spiked in from one cell could reportedly be detected among 1 million or so naive cells.

Per germline, CDR1 SEHNR and CDR2 FQNEAQ (reference sequence). The CDR3 totals 15 residues. J was trimmed by 2 bases and V by 6 bases; bases with no gene match: 6. Source material for naive CD8 libraries was roughly 18,000 to 1,000,000 sorted cells, with 10%, 30% or 50% RNA. The material sequenced was naive CD8+ T cells from blood, with Jurkat cell RNA spiked in. Subset reported: FACS-sorted CD8+CD4-CCR7+CD45RA+ naive T cells. The V and J genes are TRBV7-9 and TRBJ2-7; 11 nucleotides match TRBD1. The receptor was derived from a human donor in good health. Some libraries in this study had Jurkat cell RNA spiked in. The CDR3 loop is CASRSPGQGAYEQYF. Here the CDR3 DNA reads TGTGCCAGCAGATCACCGGGACAGGGGGCCTACGAGCAGTACTTC. Combining the CDR3 with reference TRBV7-9 and TRBJ2-7 gives the whole variable domain DTGVSQNPRHKITKRGQNVTFRCDPISEHNRLYWYRQTLGQGPEFLTYFQNEAQLEKSRLLSDRFSAERPKGSFSTLEIQRTEQGDSAMYLCASRSPGQGAYEQYFGPGTRLTVT.